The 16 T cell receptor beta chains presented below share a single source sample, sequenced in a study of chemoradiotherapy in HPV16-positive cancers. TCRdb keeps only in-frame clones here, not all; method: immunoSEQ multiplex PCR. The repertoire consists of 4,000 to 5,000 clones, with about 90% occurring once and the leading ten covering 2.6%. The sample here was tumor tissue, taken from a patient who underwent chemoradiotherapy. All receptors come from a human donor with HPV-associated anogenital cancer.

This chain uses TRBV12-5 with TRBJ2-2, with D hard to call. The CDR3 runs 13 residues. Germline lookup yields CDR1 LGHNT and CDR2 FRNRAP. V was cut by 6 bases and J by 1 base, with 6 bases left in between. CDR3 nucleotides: TGTGCTAGTGGGGCCGGGAACACCGGGGAGCTGTTTTTT. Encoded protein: CASGAGNTGELFF.

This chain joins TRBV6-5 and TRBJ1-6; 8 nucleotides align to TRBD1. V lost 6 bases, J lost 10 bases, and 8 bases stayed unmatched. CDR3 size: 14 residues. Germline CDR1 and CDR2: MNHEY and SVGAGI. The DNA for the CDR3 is TGTGCCAGCAGCTCAGGGGGCGAAGGATCACCCCTCCACTTT. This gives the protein CASSSGGEGSPLHF.

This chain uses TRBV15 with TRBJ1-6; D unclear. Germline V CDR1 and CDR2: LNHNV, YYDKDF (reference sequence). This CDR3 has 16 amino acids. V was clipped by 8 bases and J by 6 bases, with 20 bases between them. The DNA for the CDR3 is TGTGCCACCCGCAAATCCGGCCCGGGATTTAATTCACCCCTCCACTTT. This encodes CATRKSGPGFNSPLHF.

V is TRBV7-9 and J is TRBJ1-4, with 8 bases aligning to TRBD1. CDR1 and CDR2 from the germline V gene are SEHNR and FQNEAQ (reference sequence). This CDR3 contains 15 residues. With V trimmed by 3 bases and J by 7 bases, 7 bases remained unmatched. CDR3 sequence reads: CASSFGQGGGEKLFF. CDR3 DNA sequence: TGTGCCAGCAGCTTCGGACAGGGCGGAGGTGAAAAACTGTTTTTT.

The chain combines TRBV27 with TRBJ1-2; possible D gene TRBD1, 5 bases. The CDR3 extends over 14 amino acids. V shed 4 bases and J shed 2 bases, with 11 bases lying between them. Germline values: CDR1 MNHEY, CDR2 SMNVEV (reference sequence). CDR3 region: CASSSRPGNYGYTF. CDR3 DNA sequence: TGTGCCAGCAGTTCCCGACCAGGGAACTATGGCTACACCTTC.

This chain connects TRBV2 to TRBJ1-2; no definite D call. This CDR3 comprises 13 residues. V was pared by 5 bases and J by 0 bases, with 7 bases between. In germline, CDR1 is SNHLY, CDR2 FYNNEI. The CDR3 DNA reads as TGTGCCAGCAGTTATGTGACTAACTATGGCTACACCTTC. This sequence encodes CASSYVTNYGYTF.

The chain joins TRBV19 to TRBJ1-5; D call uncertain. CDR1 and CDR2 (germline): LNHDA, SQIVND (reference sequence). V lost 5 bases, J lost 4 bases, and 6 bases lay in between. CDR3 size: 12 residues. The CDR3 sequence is CASSSFNQPQHF. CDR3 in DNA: TGTGCCAGTAGTTCGTTTAATCAGCCCCAGCATTTT.

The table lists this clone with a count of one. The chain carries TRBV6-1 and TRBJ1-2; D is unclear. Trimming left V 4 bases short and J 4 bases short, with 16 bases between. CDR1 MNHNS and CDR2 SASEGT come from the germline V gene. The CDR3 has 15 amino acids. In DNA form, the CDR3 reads TGTGCCAGCAGTGCGTCCCGGAGACGGAGCTATGGCTACACCTTC. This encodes CASSASRRRSYGYTF.

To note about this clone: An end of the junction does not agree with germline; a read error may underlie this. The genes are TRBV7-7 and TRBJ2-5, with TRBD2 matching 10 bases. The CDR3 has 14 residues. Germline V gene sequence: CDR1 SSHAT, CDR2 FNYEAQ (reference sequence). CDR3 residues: CASSLDPSGGTQYF. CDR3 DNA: TGTGCTAGCAGCTTAGATCCTAGCGGGGGGACCCAGTACTTC.

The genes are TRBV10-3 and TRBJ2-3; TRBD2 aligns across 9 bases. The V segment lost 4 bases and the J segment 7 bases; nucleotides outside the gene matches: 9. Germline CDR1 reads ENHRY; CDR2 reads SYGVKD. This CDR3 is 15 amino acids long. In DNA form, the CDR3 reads TGTGCCATCAGTGCAATTAGCGGGGGACTTTATACGCAGTATTTT. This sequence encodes CAISAISGGLYTQYF.

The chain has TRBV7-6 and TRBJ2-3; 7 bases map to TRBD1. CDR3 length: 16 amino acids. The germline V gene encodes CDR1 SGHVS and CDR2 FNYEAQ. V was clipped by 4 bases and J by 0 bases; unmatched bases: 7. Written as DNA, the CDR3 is TGTGCCAGCAGCTCCCGCAGGGGGTCCAGCACAGATACGCAGTATTTT. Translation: CASSSRRGSSTDTQYF. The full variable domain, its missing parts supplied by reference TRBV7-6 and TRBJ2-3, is GAGVSQSPRYKVTKRGQDVALRCDPISGHVSLYWYRQALGQGPEFLTYFNYEAQQDKSGLPNDRFSAERPEGSISTLTIQRTEQRDSAMYRCASSSRRGSSTDTQYFGPGTRLTVL.

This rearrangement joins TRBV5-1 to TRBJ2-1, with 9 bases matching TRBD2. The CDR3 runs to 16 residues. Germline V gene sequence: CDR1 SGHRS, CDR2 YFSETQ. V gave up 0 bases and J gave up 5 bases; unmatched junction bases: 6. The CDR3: CASSLAGSGSNNEQFF. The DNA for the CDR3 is TGCGCCAGCAGCTTGGCCGGTAGCGGGAGCAACAATGAGCAGTTCTTC.

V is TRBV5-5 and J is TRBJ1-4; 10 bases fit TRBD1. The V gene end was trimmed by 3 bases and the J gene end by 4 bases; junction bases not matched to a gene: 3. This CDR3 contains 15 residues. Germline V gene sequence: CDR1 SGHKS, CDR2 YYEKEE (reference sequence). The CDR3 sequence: CASSSGTGVNEKLFF. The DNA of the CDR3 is TGTGCCAGCAGCTCAGGGACAGGGGTTAATGAAAAACTGTTTTTT.

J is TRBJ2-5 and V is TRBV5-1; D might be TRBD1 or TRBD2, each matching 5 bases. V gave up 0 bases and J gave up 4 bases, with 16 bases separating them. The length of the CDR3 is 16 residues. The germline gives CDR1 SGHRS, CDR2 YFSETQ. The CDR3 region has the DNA TGCGCCAGCAGCTTGGGCCCTGGGGGTAGCATAGAGACCCAGTACTTC. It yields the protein CASSLGPGGSIETQYF.

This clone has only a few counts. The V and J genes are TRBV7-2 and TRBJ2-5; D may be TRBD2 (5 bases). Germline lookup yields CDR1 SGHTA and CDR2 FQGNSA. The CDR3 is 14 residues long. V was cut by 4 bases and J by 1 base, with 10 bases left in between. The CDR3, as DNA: TGTGCCAGCAGCTCCCGGGGATTCCAAGAGACCCAGTACTTC. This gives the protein CASSSRGFQETQYF.

Here the CDR3 DNA reads TGTGCCAGCAGCGGGGGCGCGGGAAACACCATATATTTT. It specifies CASSGGAGNTIYF. V is TRBV11-3 and J is TRBJ1-3; TRBD1 might be the D (6 bases). The CDR3 runs 13 residues. CDR1 is SGHNT, CDR2 YENEEA, per germline. Trimming removed 5 bases at V and 4 bases at J, with 9 bases between.